The 23 T cell receptor beta chains given below trace back to one sample, sequenced in a study of blood T cell repertoires in COVID-19. Clones were read by immunoSEQ multiplex PCR, and TCRdb kept only the in-frame ones, dropping some. The repertoire consists of over 95,000 clones, with approximately 90% occurring once and the leading ten covering approximately 4.3%. The sequenced sample consisted of peripheral blood. Every receptor here comes from a woman aged 50 to 60 with acute or convalescent COVID-19.

The chain combines TRBV12-3 or TRBV12-4 with TRBJ2-7; 8 bases line up with TRBD1. This CDR3 spans 13 amino acids. V gave up 6 bases and J gave up 7 bases; unmatched junction bases: 8. The CDR3 loop reads CASSTGQGREQYF. CDR3 sequence (DNA): TGTGCCAGCAGCACCGGACAGGGAAGGGAGCAGTACTTC.

This chain links TRBV28 with TRBJ2-7, with 8 bases lining up with TRBD2. The CDR3 runs 16 residues. The germline gives CDR1 MDHEN, CDR2 SYDVKM. J gave up 6 bases and V 4 bases, and 14 bases lay outside the gene matches. The CDR3 DNA is TGTGCCAGCAGTTCCGAACAGCGGGAGCTGAGAGTCGAGCAGTACTTC. Translated: CASSSEQRELRVEQYF.

The J gene is TRBJ2-7, the V gene TRBV7-2, with D tentatively TRBD1 (6 bases). V was pared by 2 bases and J by 6 bases, with 14 bases between. Germline V gene data show CDR1 as SGHTA and CDR2 as FQGNSA. This CDR3 is 14 amino acids long. CDR3 in amino acids: CASSLPTGLGEQYF. The CDR3 DNA follows: TGTGCCAGCAGCTTACCAACAGGGCTGGGCGAGCAGTACTTC.

Only a few counts were recorded for this clone. The V call is TRBV7-3, the J call TRBJ2-2; TRBD1 matches at 10 bases. CDR1 is SGHTA and CDR2 is FQGTGA in the germline V gene. V lost 3 bases and J lost 6; bases outside the gene matches: 4. CDR3 length equals 15 residues. The CDR3 loop is CASSLGQGRSGELFF. In nucleotides, the CDR3 is TGTGCCAGCAGCTTGGGACAGGGGAGGTCCGGGGAGCTGTTTTTT. Full variable domain (outside the CDR3, taken from reference TRBV7-3 and TRBJ2-2): GAGVSQTPSNKVTEKGKYVELRCDPISGHTALYWYRQSLGQGPEFLIYFQGTGAADDSGLPNDRFFAVRPEGSVSTLKIQRTERGDSAVYLCASSLGQGRSGELFFGEGSRLTVL.

The chain employs TRBV28 and TRBJ2-5; 13 bases align to TRBD2. The V segment lost 8 bases and the J segment 1 base; nucleotides outside the gene matches: 7. The CDR3 contains 16 residues. From germline, CDR1 is MDHEN and CDR2 SYDVKM. CDR3 coding DNA: TGTGCCAGCGGGATGGGGACTAGCGGGATCCAAGAGACCCAGTACTTC. It encodes CASGMGTSGIQETQYF.

The CDR3 nucleotides read TGTGCTAGTGGCACGACAGGGGGCGAGTTGCGGGGCTACACCTTC. This gives the protein CASGTTGGELRGYTF. This sequence joins TRBV12-5 and TRBJ1-2, with 10 bases matching TRBD1. V lost 6 bases to trimming and J lost 8 bases; unmatched junction nucleotides: 12. CDR1 is LGHNT, CDR2 FRNRAP, per germline. This CDR3 has 15 residues.

V is TRBV9 and J is TRBJ2-6; no reliable D call. Trimming removed 7 bases from V and 0 bases from J, with 14 bases in between. The CDR3 is 16 residues long. Germline loops: CDR1 SGDLS, CDR2 YYNGEE. The CDR3 reads CASGPVRISGANVLTF. Here the CDR3 DNA reads TGTGCCAGCGGGCCGGTTCGGATCTCTGGGGCCAACGTCCTGACTTTC.

V usage is TRBV18 and J usage is TRBJ1-1, with D tentatively TRBD1 (5 bases). Germline-derived CDR1 and CDR2 are KGHSH and LQKENI. The CDR3 runs 13 residues. Trimming removed 2 bases at V and 11 bases at J, with 15 bases between. CDR3 sequence reads: CASSPMPAEGAFF. DNA of the CDR3: TGTGCCAGCTCACCAATGCCAGCGGAGGGGGCTTTCTTT.

The chain joins TRBV7-3 to TRBJ1-2; 8 bases map to TRBD1. CDR3 length equals 17 residues. The germline V gene encodes CDR1 SGHTA and CDR2 FQGTGA. V lost 0 bases to trimming and J lost 6 bases; unmatched junction nucleotides: 12. CDR3 sequence: CASSLTDLRDRPDGYTF. CDR3 in DNA: TGTGCCAGCAGCTTAACGGACCTTCGGGACAGGCCCGATGGCTACACCTTC.

This sequence joins TRBV3-1 (or the pseudogene TRBV3-2) and TRBJ1-2; D unresolved. The length of the CDR3 is 14 residues. Germline CDR1 LGHDT, CDR2 YNNKEL (reference sequence). Trimming took 1 base from V and 4 from J, leaving 10 bases between them. DNA of the CDR3: TGTGCCAGCAGCCAAGGGAGGCAGAGCTATGGCTACACCTTC. Its translation: CASSQGRQSYGYTF.

J is TRBJ1-4 and V is TRBV9; weak D call: TRBD1 (5 bases). The CDR3 contains 14 residues. Germline V gene data show CDR1 as SGDLS and CDR2 as YYNGEE. V was clipped by 2 bases and J by 7 bases, with 12 bases between them. The CDR3 nucleotides are TGTGCCAGCAGCGTCGGGGGTGAGGTTGAAAAACTGTTTTTT. Amino acid sequence: CASSVGGEVEKLFF.

This clone occurred a few times. The rearrangement joins TRBV2 to TRBJ1-4, with D perhaps TRBD1 (5 bases). Trimming cost V 6 bases and J 7 bases, with 21 bases left between them. The CDR3 runs 16 residues. Germline CDR1 is SNHLY and CDR2 is FYNNEI. The CDR3 loop is CASSDRQSEAAEKLFF. CDR3 nucleotides: TGTGCCAGCAGCGACCGACAGTCCGAGGCGGCTGAAAAACTGTTTTTT.

This chain uses TRBV24-1 with TRBJ2-5; weak D call: TRBD2 (6 bases). The CDR3 is 17 residues long. Germline V CDR1 and CDR2: KGHDR, SFDVKD. Trimming cost V 4 bases and J 5 bases, with 22 bases left between them. The CDR3 sequence is CATSDPGPKRREETQYF. Here the CDR3 DNA reads TGTGCCACCAGTGACCCGGGACCTAAAAGGAGGGAGGAGACCCAGTACTTC.

This clone occurred once. V gene TRBV12-3 or TRBV12-4 combines with J gene TRBJ1-3; D gene uncertain. V dropped 1 base and J dropped 8 bases, with 9 bases sitting between them. The CDR3 spans 13 residues. The DNA of the CDR3 is TGTGCCAGCAGTTTAGGTTTCTCAGACACCATATATTTT. This gives the protein CASSLGFSDTIYF.

The chain uses TRBV7-2 and TRBJ1-6, with a possible D match to TRBD1 (6 bases). This CDR3 is built from 13 residues. V was clipped by 6 bases and J by 7 bases, with 10 bases between them. Per germline, CDR1 SGHTA and CDR2 FQGNSA. The CDR3 spells CASSYTGNSPLHF. The CDR3 DNA reads TGTGCCAGCAGTTATACAGGGAATTCACCCCTCCACTTT. Using reference TRBV7-2 and TRBJ1-6 for the parts outside the CDR3, the full variable domain is GAGVSQSPSNKVTEKGKDVELRCDPISGHTALYWYRQSLGQGLEFLIYFQGNSAPDKSGLPSDRFSAERTGGSVSTLTIQRTQQEDSAVYLCASSYTGNSPLHFGNGTRLTVT.

About this clone itself: The same CDR3 arises from other DNA sequences in this sample as well. The chain employs TRBV27 and TRBJ2-2, with 7 bases fitting TRBD1. The CDR3 spans 15 residues. In germline, CDR1 is MNHEY, CDR2 SMNVEV (reference sequence). V trimming: 3 bases; J trimming: 1 base; junction bases outside the gene matches: 2. The CDR3 is CASSFRTGNTGELFF. CDR3 DNA sequence: TGTGCCAGCAGTTTTCGGACAGGGAACACCGGGGAGCTGTTTTTT.

The rearrangement uses TRBV24-1 and TRBJ2-3; D is unclear. CDR3 length: 14 amino acids. V was pared by 2 bases and J by 6 bases, with 11 bases between. CDR1 is KGHDR, CDR2 SFDVKD, per germline. CDR3 nucleotides: TGTGCCACCAGTGATTCGGCGGTCTTCGATACGCAGTATTTT. Translating gives CATSDSAVFDTQYF.

The gene calls are TRBV9 and TRBJ1-4; TRBD1 might be the D (5 bases). Germline CDR1 is SGDLS and CDR2 is YYNGEE. The CDR3 totals 14 residues. The V and J ends lost 6 bases and 3 bases respectively, with 12 bases between them. The CDR3 loop reads CASNGGTANEKLFF. In DNA form, the CDR3 reads TGTGCCAGCAACGGAGGGACGGCTAATGAAAAACTGTTTTTT.

The rearrangement links TRBV30 to TRBJ2-5; a possible D gene is TRBD1 (6 bases). CDR1 and CDR2 (germline): GTSNPN, SVGIG (reference sequence). V shed 7 bases and J shed 1 base, with 13 bases lying between them. The CDR3 runs 13 residues. CDR3 in DNA: TGTGCCTCACGACAGGCCCTCCAAGAGACCCAGTACTTC. It yields the protein CASRQALQETQYF.

In its sample, this clone was seen once. The V and J genes are TRBV28 and TRBJ1-5; D is unclear. Trimming left V 11 bases short and J 6 bases short, with 8 bases between. The CDR3 extends over 10 amino acids. Germline loops: CDR1 MDHEN, CDR2 SYDVKM. CDR3 sequence: CAGGSQPQHF. CDR3 in DNA: TGTGCCGGAGGTAGTCAGCCCCAGCATTTT.

This chain uses TRBV11-2 with TRBJ1-3, with D hard to call. With 2 bases removed from V and 0 bases from J, the gap between germline ends came to 11 bases. The CDR3 has 16 residues. Germline values: CDR1 SGHAT, CDR2 FQNNGV. This CDR3 reads CASSLTDGDSGNTIYF. The CDR3 nucleotides read TGTGCCAGCAGCTTAACCGACGGGGACTCTGGAAACACCATATATTTT.

The rearrangement links TRBV5-1 to TRBJ1-1; 7 bases map to TRBD1. With 2 bases clipped from V and 7 bases from J, the junction kept 5 bases outside the gene matches. Germline V gene sequence: CDR1 SGHRS, CDR2 YFSETQ. The CDR3 sequence is 13 residues long. In DNA, the CDR3 is TGCGCCAGCAGCTTCAATAGGGACAGTGAAGCTTTCTTT. Its translation is CASSFNRDSEAFF. The full variable domain, in which reference TRBV5-1 and TRBJ1-1 provide the parts outside the CDR3, is KAGVTQTPRYLIKTRGQQVTLSCSPISGHRSVSWYQQTPGQGLQFLFEYFSETQRNKGNFPGRFSGRQFSNSRSEMNVSTLELGDSALYLCASSFNRDSEAFFGQGTRLTVV.

J is TRBJ2-5 and V is TRBV19, with a weak D call TRBD2 (5 bases). V was shortened by 3 bases and J by 5 bases, with 10 bases between the two germline ends. CDR3 length equals 13 residues. The germline gives CDR1 LNHDA, CDR2 SQIVND (reference sequence). Written as DNA, the CDR3 is TGTGCCAGTAGTATGCAAGGCGGGGAGACCCAGTACTTC. Protein product: CASSMQGGETQYF.